This T cell receptor beta chain derives from a study of cytomegalovirus exposure and HLA in healthy donors. 60 Vbeta and 13 Jbeta primers were used in PCR. Libraries were prepared by immunoSEQ multiplex PCR; TCRdb keeps only in-frame clonotypes and omits some of them. The table records around 67,000 clones, approximately 60% of them present only once. Trimming shortened V by 0 bases and J by 15 bases, and 15 bases separated the two germline ends. The CDR3 loop spans 13 amino acids. Germline values: CDR1 MNHEY, CDR2 SMNVEV (reference sequence). This TCR was recovered from a woman in her fifties or sixties in good health and CMV-seronegative. The V gene is TRBV27, the J gene TRBJ2-1, with D possibly matching TRBD2 (6 bases). The sample was PBMCs. The CDR3 loop reads CASSLSRDLHLFF. CDR3 DNA sequence: TGTGCCAGCAGTTTATCGAGGGACTTGCATCTGTTCTTC.